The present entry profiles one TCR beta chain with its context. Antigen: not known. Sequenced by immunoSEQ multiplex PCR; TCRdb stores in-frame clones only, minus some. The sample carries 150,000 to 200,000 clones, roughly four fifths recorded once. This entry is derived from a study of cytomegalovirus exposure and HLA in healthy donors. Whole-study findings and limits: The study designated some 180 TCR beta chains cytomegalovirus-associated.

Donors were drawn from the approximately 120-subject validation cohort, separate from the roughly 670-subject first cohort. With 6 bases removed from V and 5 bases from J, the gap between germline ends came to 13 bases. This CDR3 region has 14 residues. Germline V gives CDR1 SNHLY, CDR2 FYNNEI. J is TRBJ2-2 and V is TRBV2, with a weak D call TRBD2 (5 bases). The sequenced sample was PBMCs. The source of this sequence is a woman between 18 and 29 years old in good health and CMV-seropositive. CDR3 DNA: TGTGCCAGCAGCGGGGTGGCTGGTACCGGGGAGCTGTTTTTT. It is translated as CASSGVAGTGELFF.